Sequencing of this T cell receptor beta chain was carried out in a study of technical replicates of blood from a few donors. Clones were read by immunoSEQ multiplex PCR, and TCRdb kept only the in-frame ones, dropping some. The sample has approximately 89,000 clones, around 95% seen once. The V and J ends lost 8 bases and 5 bases respectively, with 15 bases between them. The CDR3 runs to 13 residues. CDR1 and CDR2 from the germline V gene are MDHEN and SYDVKM. This chain uses TRBV28 with TRBJ1-2; D may be TRBD1 (5 bases). Sequenced material: T cells isolated from PBMCs. The TCR was taken from a human donor in good health. The CDR3 protein is CASRMSRGYGYTF. The CDR3 DNA is TGTGCCAGCCGAATGTCGCGGGGGTATGGCTACACCTTC.